This T cell receptor beta chain was captured by sequencing in a study of a mutant IDH1 vaccine in newly diagnosed glioma. Whole-study context: With temozolomide cycles, or 4-6 weeks after radiotherapy alone, vaccination was started. Study conclusions and caveats: Pseudoprogression appears to have had no connection to changes in top peripheral T cell clonotypes.

This clone was seen a handful of times. The antigen is unknown. Germline V gives CDR1 SGHTA, CDR2 FQGNSA. Trimming cost V 1 base and J 2 bases, with 11 bases left between them. The CDR3 runs 15 residues. Measured with immunoSEQ multiplex PCR; TCRdb has only the in-frame clones, and not every one. The profile shows roughly 43,000 clones, roughly 80% of them singletons. Indicated time point: week 23, last vaccination. One vaccine dose held 300 ug of mutant IDH1 20-mer peptide and came with topical imiquimod. The receptor comes from a man aged 45-65 years with glioma. This material consisted of PBMCs, taken from a glioma patient whose treatment included an IDH1 peptide vaccine. This rearrangement joins TRBV7-2 to TRBJ1-1, with D perhaps matching TRBD1 (6 bases). For the CDR3, the DNA is TGTGCCAGCAGCTTAGTGGCAGGGGATAACACTGAAGCTTTCTTT. This translates into CASSLVAGDNTEAFF.